These 19 T cell receptor beta chains came from one sample sequenced in a study of blood T cell repertoires in COVID-19. Generated by immunoSEQ multiplex PCR, the TCRdb table keeps only in-frame clones and is missing some. The repertoire holds 300,000 to 350,000 clones, with about 90% as singletons. The specimen sequenced was peripheral blood. The receptors shown here come from a man younger than 35 with active or convalescent COVID-19.

The genes are TRBV2 and TRBJ2-2; a weak D match, TRBD2 (6 bases). The CDR3 consists of 17 residues. Trimming shortened V by 3 bases and J by 1 base, and 15 bases separated the two germline ends. The germline gives CDR1 SNHLY, CDR2 FYNNEI. The CDR3 DNA sequence: TGTGCCAGCAGTGACGGGGAGGAGATTGGGAACACCGGGGAGCTGTTTTTT. Translating it yields CASSDGEEIGNTGELFF.

The chain recombines TRBV11-2 with TRBJ1-4; D is ambiguous. Germline V gene lookup returns CDR1 SGHAT and CDR2 FQNNGV. CDR3 length: 15 amino acids. V was shortened by 5 bases and J by 7 bases, with 17 bases between the two germline ends. This CDR3 is CASSPTGSAGEKLFF. CDR3 bases: TGTGCCAGCAGCCCGACGGGGAGCGCTGGTGAAAAACTGTTTTTT.

The rearrangement joins TRBV5-1 to TRBJ2-2, with TRBD1 matching 8 bases. The CDR3 covers 15 residues. Germline values: CDR1 SGHRS, CDR2 YFSETQ. Trimming took 3 bases from V and 3 from J; bases not matched to a gene: 4. Written as DNA, the CDR3 is TGCGCCAGCAGCTCAGGGGGCGCGGACACCGGGGAGCTGTTTTTT. Amino acids: CASSSGGADTGELFF.

This clone was detected once. This chain links TRBV27 with TRBJ2-7, with D possibly TRBD1 on 6 matching bases. This CDR3 is built from 14 residues. Trimming left V 3 bases short and J 12 bases short, with 21 bases between. Germline CDR1 MNHEY, CDR2 SMNVEV (reference sequence). CDR3 sequence (DNA): TGTGCCAGCAGTTTCACCCGCCAGGGGTCCTTTCTGTACTTC. Translated: CASSFTRQGSFLYF.

Regarding this clone: Other DNA sequences in the sample encode the same CDR3. V and J are TRBV6-5 and TRBJ1-1, with D maybe TRBD1 (6 bases). Germline V lookup: CDR1 MNHEY, CDR2 SVGAGI. Trimming stripped 8 bases from V and 1 base from J, with 11 bases between. The CDR3 spans 13 residues. Here the CDR3 reads CASQGQPNTEAFF. The CDR3 DNA is TGTGCCAGCCAAGGACAGCCGAACACTGAAGCTTTCTTT.

The chain couples TRBV18 to TRBJ1-6; D gene ambiguous. Germline-derived CDR1 and CDR2 are KGHSH and LQKENI. The ends were cut back, 3 bases at V and 13 bases at J, with 16 bases in the middle. This CDR3 has 14 residues. CDR3 bases: TGTGCCAGCTCACCGCGGACCGGGATTGGTCCCCTCCACTTT. It translates to CASSPRTGIGPLHF.

The V call is TRBV7-9, the J call TRBJ2-3, with 12 nucleotides matching TRBD2. Germline loops: CDR1 SEHNR, CDR2 FQNEAQ (reference sequence). Losses at the gene ends were 3 bases for V and 6 bases for J; bases not matched to a gene: 7. This CDR3 region has 16 residues. The CDR3 loop is CASSFGLAGLGDTQYF. DNA of the CDR3: TGTGCCAGCAGCTTCGGACTAGCGGGGTTGGGGGATACGCAGTATTTT.

The chain uses TRBV4-3 and TRBJ1-4, with TRBD1 matching over 7 bases. V lost 4 bases to trimming and J lost 5 bases; unmatched junction nucleotides: 7. This CDR3 has 15 residues. Germline CDR1 and CDR2: LGHNA and YSLEER. As DNA, the CDR3 is TGCGCCAGCAGCCGGAACAGGGGCCCAAATGAAAAACTGTTTTTT. As protein: CASSRNRGPNEKLFF.

The V and J genes are TRBV28 and TRBJ1-4; no clear D. V lost 7 bases and J lost 10, with 19 bases in between. Germline CDR1 MDHEN, CDR2 SYDVKM. The CDR3 runs to 14 residues. This chain's CDR3 is CASKPPERSGKLFF. CDR3 nucleotide sequence: TGTGCCAGCAAGCCCCCCGAACGTAGCGGAAAACTGTTTTTT.

The chain uses TRBV6-5 and TRBJ1-4; TRBD1 matches 8 bases. The J segment lost 2 bases and the V segment lost 4 bases, leaving 3 bases of the junction unmatched. The germline V gene encodes CDR1 MNHEY and CDR2 SVGAGI. This CDR3 region has 15 residues. CDR3 in amino acids: CASSFRTGTNEKLFF. The CDR3 coding sequence is TGTGCCAGCAGTTTCCGGACAGGGACTAATGAAAAACTGTTTTTT.

The J gene is TRBJ1-1, the V gene TRBV20-1; no clear D. CDR1 and CDR2 (germline): DFQATT, SNEGSKA (reference sequence). This CDR3 has 8 amino acids. CDR3 nucleotide sequence: TGCAGGTCCGCTGAAGCTTTCTTT. It specifies CRSAEAFF.

This clone showed up just a few times. The rearrangement links TRBV7-6 to TRBJ1-1; possibly TRBD1 for D (6 bases). V lost 1 base and J lost 6, with 18 bases in between. Germline assignment: CDR1 SGHVS and CDR2 FNYEAQ. The CDR3 is 16 residues long. CDR3 protein: CASSLESTGLGPEAFF. CDR3 DNA: TGTGCCAGCAGCTTAGAGTCGACAGGTCTAGGTCCTGAAGCTTTCTTT.

The chain employs TRBV19 and TRBJ2-7, with TRBD1 matching 11 bases. The J segment lost 4 bases and the V segment lost 5 bases, leaving 4 bases of the junction unmatched. The germline V gene has CDR1 LNHDA and CDR2 SQIVND (reference sequence). The CDR3 is 14 residues long. CDR3 nucleotides: TGTGCCAGTAGTGCCGGGACAGGGGGTTACGAGCAGTACTTC. Its translation: CASSAGTGGYEQYF.

The CDR3 reads CASSSPYEQDSPLHF. The CDR3 nucleotides read TGTGCCAGCAGCTCACCTTATGAACAGGATTCACCCCTCCACTTT. The chain uses TRBV7-9 and TRBJ1-6, with D possibly being TRBD1 (5 bases). The CDR3 has 15 amino acids. CDR1 and CDR2 (germline): SEHNR, FQNEAQ (reference sequence). The V gene lost 4 bases and the J gene lost 8 bases, with 15 bases spanning the gap.

Only one count was recorded for this clone. This chain uses TRBV5-1 with TRBJ2-7; weak D call: TRBD2 (6 bases). Germline V gene data show CDR1 as SGHRS and CDR2 as YFSETQ. This CDR3 contains 15 residues. Trimming left V 0 bases short and J 2 bases short, with 12 bases between. The CDR3 loop reads CASSLATGETYEQYF. The CDR3 DNA reads as TGCGCCAGCAGCTTGGCGACGGGGGAAACCTACGAGCAGTACTTC.

The chain links TRBV7-9 to TRBJ1-2, with D uncertain. Trimming took off 2 bases at V and 7 bases at J, with 11 bases between the two ends. CDR1 SEHNR and CDR2 FQNEAQ come from the germline V gene (reference sequence). The CDR3 is 13 amino acids. The CDR3 DNA follows: TGTGCCAGCAGCTTAACCCAGGTCTCTGGCTACACCTTC. Translation: CASSLTQVSGYTF.

The CDR3 DNA is TGTGCCAGCAGTTTCTCAGAGGACTGGAACACTGAAGCTTTCTTT. Protein sequence: CASSFSEDWNTEAFF. The chain couples TRBV28 to TRBJ1-1; D unresolved. CDR1 and CDR2 (germline): MDHEN, SYDVKM. This CDR3 contains 15 residues. V was trimmed by 3 bases and J by 1 base, leaving 12 bases between them.

The J gene is TRBJ2-7, the V gene TRBV19; possibly TRBD1 for D (6 bases). V lost 4 bases and J 4 bases, leaving 17 bases between the germline ends. There are 15 residues in the CDR3. The germline gives CDR1 LNHDA, CDR2 SQIVND (reference sequence). The CDR3 bases are TGTGCCAGTAGTACCGCGTCAGGGGCTGTTTACGAGCAGTACTTC. This codes for CASSTASGAVYEQYF.

A word on this clone: The sample carries other DNA sequences with the same CDR3. The J gene is TRBJ1-1, the V gene TRBV5-4, with D hard to call. The germline gives CDR1 SGHNT, CDR2 YYREEE (reference sequence). Trimming left V 3 bases short and J 2 bases short, with 5 bases between. The CDR3 length is 12 residues. This CDR3 is CASSSFNTEAFF. CDR3 DNA: TGTGCCAGCAGCTCCTTTAACACTGAAGCTTTCTTT.